This TCR beta chain was sequenced for a study of cytomegalovirus exposure and HLA in healthy donors. General study results and limits: The classifier reportedly diagnosed cytomegalovirus status with high specificity and sensitivity. The likely origin of a cluster of highly shared sequence variants was a sequencing artifact. A later analysis revealed that TCR association rates differed between HLA loci, peaking at DRB1 and bottoming out at HLA-C. Later analysis reportedly placed an Asian-associated ancestry cluster below the roughly 600-donor mean in N-insertions.

The PCR contained 60 Vbeta and 13 Jbeta primers. Repertoires were generated with immunoSEQ multiplex PCR, while TCRdb's copy carries only in-frame clones and drops some. The sample shows about 240,000 clones, about 81% of them seen only once. A word on this clone: What it binds is unknown.

Trimming left V 5 bases short and J 9 bases short, with 11 bases between. The CDR3 sequence is 12 residues long. Germline V gene lookup returns CDR1 SEHNR and CDR2 FQNEAQ (reference sequence). This receptor was identified in a woman aged 60-70 years in good health and CMV-seropositive. Sequencing was done on a sample of PBMCs. V is TRBV7-9 and J is TRBJ2-1, with D possibly TRBD2 on 6 matching bases. CDR3 bases: TGTGCCAGCAGCCGTGGGACTTTTGAGCAGTTCTTC. Translation: CASSRGTFEQFF.